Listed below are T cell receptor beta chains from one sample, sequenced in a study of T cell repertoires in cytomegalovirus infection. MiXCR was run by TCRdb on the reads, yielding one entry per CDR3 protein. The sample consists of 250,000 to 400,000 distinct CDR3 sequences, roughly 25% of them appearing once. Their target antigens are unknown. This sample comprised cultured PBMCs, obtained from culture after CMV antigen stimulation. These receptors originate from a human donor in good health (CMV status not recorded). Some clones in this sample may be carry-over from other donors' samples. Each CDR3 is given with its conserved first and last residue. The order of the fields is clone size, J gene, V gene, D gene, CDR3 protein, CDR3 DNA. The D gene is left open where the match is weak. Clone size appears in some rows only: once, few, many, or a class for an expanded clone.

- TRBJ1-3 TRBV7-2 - CASSLYNTYSDAIYF TGTGCCAGCAGCCTCTACAATACATACTCGGACGCCATATATTTT
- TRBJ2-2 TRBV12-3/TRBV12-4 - CASSLAGLGTGELFF TGTGCCAGCAGTTTAGCCGGGCTCGGGACCGGGGAGCTGTTTTTT
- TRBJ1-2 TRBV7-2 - CASSLHALRGYTF TGTGCCAGCAGCTTACATGCCCTGAGGGGCTACACCTTC
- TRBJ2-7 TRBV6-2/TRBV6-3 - CASGSWGTEKQEQYF TGTGCCAGCGGAAGTTGGGGGACGGAGAAACAGGAGCAGTACTTC
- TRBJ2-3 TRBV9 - CASSVGVRGTDTQYF TGTGCCAGCAGCGTAGGGGTACGGGGCACAGATACGCAGTATTTT
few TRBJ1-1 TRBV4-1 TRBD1 CASSQGAPGTGGTEAFF TGCGCCAGCAGCCAAGGGGCCCCTGGGACAGGGGGGACTGAAGCTTTCTTT
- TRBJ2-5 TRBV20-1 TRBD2 CSASPSGKLQETQYF TGCAGTGCTAGCCCGAGCGGGAAACTTCAAGAGACCCAGTACTTC
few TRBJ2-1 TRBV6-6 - CASSYGTSNEQFF TGTGCCAGCAGTTACGGGACATCCAATGAGCAGTTCTTC
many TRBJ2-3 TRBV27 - CASSLQGGRADTQYF TGTGCCAGCAGTTTACAAGGGGGGAGGGCAGATACGCAGTATTTT
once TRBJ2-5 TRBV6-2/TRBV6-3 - CASSWLVADETQYF TGTGCCAGCAGTTGGCTAGTAGCTGACGAGACCCAGTACTTC
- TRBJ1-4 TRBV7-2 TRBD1 CASRRQGPTNEKLFF TGTGCCAGCAGAAGACAGGGGCCAACTAATGAAAAACTGTTTTTT
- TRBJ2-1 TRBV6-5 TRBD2 CASSYQAGGDEQFF TGTGCCAGCAGTTACCAGGCGGGAGGTGATGAGCAGTTCTTC
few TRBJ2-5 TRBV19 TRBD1 CASSSGGRETQYF TGTGCCAGTAGTTCAGGGGGCCGGGAGACCCAGTACTTC
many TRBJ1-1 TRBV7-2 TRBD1 CASSQRTGSNTEAFF TGTGCCAGCAGCCAGCGGACAGGGTCGAACACTGAAGCTTTCTTT
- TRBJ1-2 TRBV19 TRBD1 CASTRTGGGYGYTF TGTGCCAGTACCAGGACAGGGGGGGGCTATGGCTACACCTTC
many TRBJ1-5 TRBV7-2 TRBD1 CASSPGQGTGPQHF TGTGCCAGCAGCCCCGGACAGGGGACGGGGCCCCAGCATTTT
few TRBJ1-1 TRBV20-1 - CSAPTLNTEAFF TGCAGTGCTCCCACACTGAACACTGAAGCTTTCTTT
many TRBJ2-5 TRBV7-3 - CASSLAHLQETQYF TGTGCCAGCAGCTTAGCACACCTCCAAGAGACCCAGTACTTC
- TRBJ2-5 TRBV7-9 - CASSSSGWETQYF TGTGCCAGCAGCTCATCGGGGTGGGAGACCCAGTACTTC
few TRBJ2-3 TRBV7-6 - CASSVGTSDTQYF TGTGCCAGCAGCGTCGGGACTTCGGATACGCAGTATTTT
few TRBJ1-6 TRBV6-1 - CASSGRSSGSSPLHF TGTGCCAGCAGTGGTCGATCGAGCGGTAGTTCACCCCTCCACTTT
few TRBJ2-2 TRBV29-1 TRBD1 CSVEVDRGNTGELFF TGCAGCGTTGAGGTGGACAGGGGAAACACCGGGGAGCTGTTTTTT
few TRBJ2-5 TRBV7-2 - CASSLLGTQYF TGTGCCAGCAGCTTACTGGGGACCCAGTACTTC
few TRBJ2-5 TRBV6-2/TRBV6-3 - CASSNTETQYF TGTGCCAGCAGTAACACGGAGACCCAGTACTTC
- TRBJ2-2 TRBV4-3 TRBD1 CASSQDPSTGGANTGELFF TGCGCCAGCAGCCAAGACCCCTCCACAGGGGGCGCGAACACCGGGGAGCTGTTTTTT
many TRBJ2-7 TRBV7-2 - CASSLGPGASTYEQYF TGTGCCAGCAGCTTAGGCCCTGGCGCCTCTACCTACGAGCAGTACTTC
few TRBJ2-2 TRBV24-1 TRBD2 CATSRGLAGTGELFF TGTGCCACCAGTCGGGGACTAGCGGGCACCGGGGAGCTGTTTTTT
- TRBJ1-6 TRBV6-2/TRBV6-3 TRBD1 CASRNPWTGLNSPLHF TGTGCCAGCAGAAATCCGTGGACAGGTCTCAATTCACCCCTCCACTTT
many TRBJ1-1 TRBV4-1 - CASSQGILNTEAFF TGCGCCAGCAGCCAAGGCATATTGAACACTGAAGCTTTCTTT
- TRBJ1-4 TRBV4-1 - CASSQEGAKLFF TGCGCCAGCAGCCAAGAAGGGGCAAAACTGTTTTTT
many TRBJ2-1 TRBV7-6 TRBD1 CASSSPGQSRYNEQFF TGTGCCAGCAGCTCACCGGGACAGAGCAGATACAATGAGCAGTTCTTC
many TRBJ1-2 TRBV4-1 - CASSQARDIRYGYTF TGCGCCAGCAGCCAAGCCAGGGACATCCGCTATGGCTACACCTTC
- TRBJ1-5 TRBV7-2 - CASSFLYENQPQHF TGTGCCAGCAGCTTTCTCTACGAAAATCAGCCCCAGCATTTT
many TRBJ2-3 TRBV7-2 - CASSPTVTADTQYF TGTGCCAGCAGCCCGACTGTCACCGCAGATACGCAGTATTTT
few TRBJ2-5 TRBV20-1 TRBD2 CSAGLAGAETQYF TGCAGTGCCGGACTAGCGGGAGCAGAGACCCAGTACTTC
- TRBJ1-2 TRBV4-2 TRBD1 CASRGGTGLHYGYTF TGTGCCAGCAGGGGGGGGACAGGGTTGCACTATGGCTACACCTTC
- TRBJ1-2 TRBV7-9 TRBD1 CASSFGGTGGRGYTF TGTGCCAGCAGCTTTGGTGGGACAGGGGGCCGTGGCTACACCTTC
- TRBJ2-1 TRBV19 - CASSIGGVGSYNEQFF TGTGCCAGTAGTATAGGGGGCGTTGGCTCCTACAATGAGCAGTTCTTC
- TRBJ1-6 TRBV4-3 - CASSQAHSAHSPLHF TGCGCCAGCAGCCAAGCTCACAGCGCACACTCACCCCTCCACTTT
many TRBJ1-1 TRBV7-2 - CASSSLMNTEAFF TGTGCCAGCAGCTCCCTTATGAACACTGAAGCTTTCTTT
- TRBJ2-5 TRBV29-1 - CSASTRVQETQYF TGCAGCGCCTCGACGAGAGTTCAAGAGACCCAGTACTTC
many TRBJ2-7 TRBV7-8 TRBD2 CASSRLAGVRTPYEQYF TGTGCCAGCAGCCGACTAGCGGGAGTAAGGACCCCCTACGAGCAGTACTTC
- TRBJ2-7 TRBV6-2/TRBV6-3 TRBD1 CASSSGQGAIHEQYF TGTGCCAGCAGTTCCGGACAGGGGGCTATTCACGAGCAGTACTTC
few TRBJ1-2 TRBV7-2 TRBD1 CASSPGGGRANYGYTF TGTGCCAGCAGCCCAGGGGGCGGTCGGGCTAACTATGGCTACACCTTC
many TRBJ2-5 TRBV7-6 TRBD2 CASRSLPGLAGATVETQYF TGTGCCAGCAGATCTCTCCCGGGACTAGCGGGAGCGACGGTAGAGACCCAGTACTTC
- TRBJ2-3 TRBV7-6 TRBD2 CASSPRLAPTTDTQYF TGTGCCAGCAGCCCGAGACTAGCGCCTACCACAGATACGCAGTATTTT
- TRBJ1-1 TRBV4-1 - CASSQPTGHMNTEAFF TGCGCCAGCAGCCAACCGACAGGTCACATGAACACTGAAGCTTTCTTT
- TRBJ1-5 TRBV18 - CASSEGRSNQPQHF TGTGCCAGCTCAGAAGGGCGAAGCAATCAGCCCCAGCATTTT
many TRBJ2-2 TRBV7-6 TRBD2 CASSLAEGPGGTGELFF TGTGCCAGCAGCTTAGCGGAGGGGCCCGGGGGGACCGGGGAGCTGTTTTTT
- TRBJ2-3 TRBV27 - CASSLSSWERADTQYF TGTGCCAGCAGTTTATCCTCGTGGGAGAGGGCAGATACGCAGTATTTT
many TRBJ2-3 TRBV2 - CASSPPFTDTQYF TGTGCCAGCAGTCCGCCATTTACAGATACGCAGTATTTT
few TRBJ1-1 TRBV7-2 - CASLTIEGYRNTEAFF TGTGCCAGCTTAACGATAGAGGGGTATAGGAACACTGAAGCTTTCTTT
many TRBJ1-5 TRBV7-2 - CASSLGRGRALGGNQPQHF TGTGCCAGCAGCTTAGGTCGGGGTAGGGCCTTAGGGGGCAATCAGCCCCAGCATTTT
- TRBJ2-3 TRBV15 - CATSRGGTVATDTQYF TGTGCCACCAGCAGGGGGGGGACAGTCGCCACAGATACGCAGTATTTT
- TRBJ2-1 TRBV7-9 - CASSSWSVRDPDRQFF TGTGCCAGCAGCTCGTGGAGCGTCCGGGACCCCGATAGGCAGTTCTTC